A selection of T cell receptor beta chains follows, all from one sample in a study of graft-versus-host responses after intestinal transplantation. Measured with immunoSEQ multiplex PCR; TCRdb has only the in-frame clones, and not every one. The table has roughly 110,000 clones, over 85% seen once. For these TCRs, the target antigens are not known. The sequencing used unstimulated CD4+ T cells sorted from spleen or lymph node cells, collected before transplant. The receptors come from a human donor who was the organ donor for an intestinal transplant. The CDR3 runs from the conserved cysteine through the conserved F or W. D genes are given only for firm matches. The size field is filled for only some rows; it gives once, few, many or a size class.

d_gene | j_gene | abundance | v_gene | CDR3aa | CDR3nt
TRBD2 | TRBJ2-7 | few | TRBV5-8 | CASSSGLAGGIYEQYF | TGTGCCAGCAGCTCGGGACTAGCGGGAGGGATCTACGAGCAGTACTTC
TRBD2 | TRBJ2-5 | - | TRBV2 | CASRRQTSGKETQYF | TGTGCCAGCAGAAGGCAAACTAGCGGGAAGGAGACCCAGTACTTC
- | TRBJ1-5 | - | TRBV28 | CASSFPGQGTIGPQHF | TGTGCCAGCAGTTTCCCAGGGCAGGGGACGATAGGGCCCCAGCATTTT
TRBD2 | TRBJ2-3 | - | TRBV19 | CASSGRLAGGDTQYF | TGTGCCAGTAGTGGGAGGCTAGCGGGAGGAGATACGCAGTATTTT
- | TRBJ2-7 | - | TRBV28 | CASSPNGGYEQYF | TGTGCCAGCAGCCCGAACGGGGGCTACGAGCAGTACTTC
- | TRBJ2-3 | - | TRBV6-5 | CASRTGDTQYF | TGTGCCAGCAGGACGGGAGATACGCAGTATTTT
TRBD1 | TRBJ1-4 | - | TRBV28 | CASTEGQGDNEKLFF | TGTGCCAGCACCGAAGGACAGGGGGATAATGAAAAACTGTTTTTT
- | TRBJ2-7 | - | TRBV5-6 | CASIKRGVNEQYF | TGTGCCAGCATAAAGAGAGGGGTCAACGAGCAGTACTTC
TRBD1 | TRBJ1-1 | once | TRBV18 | CASSPSQGAPFDTEAFF | TGTGCCAGCTCACCATCACAGGGGGCCCCATTCGACACTGAAGCTTTCTTT
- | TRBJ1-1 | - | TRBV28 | CASSLTGGGNTEAFF | TGTGCCAGCAGTTTAACCGGTGGTGGGAACACTGAAGCTTTCTTT
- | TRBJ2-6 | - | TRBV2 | CASSAAGPGANVLTF | TGTGCCAGCAGTGCCGCCGGGCCTGGGGCCAACGTCCTGACTTTC
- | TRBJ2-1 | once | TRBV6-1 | CAIWPSYNEQFF | TGTGCCATCTGGCCCAGCTACAATGAGCAGTTCTTC
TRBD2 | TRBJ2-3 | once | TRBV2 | CASSGGRDTQYF | TGTGCCAGCAGTGGCGGGAGAGATACGCAGTATTTT
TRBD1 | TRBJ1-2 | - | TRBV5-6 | CASSIQGAQNYGYTF | TGTGCCAGCAGCATCCAGGGGGCTCAGAACTATGGCTACACCTTC
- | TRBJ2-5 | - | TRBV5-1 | CASSFAQETQYF | TGCGCCAGCAGCTTCGCCCAAGAGACCCAGTACTTC
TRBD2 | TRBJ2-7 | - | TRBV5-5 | CASSLGTSGSYEQYF | TGTGCCAGCAGCTTGGGGACTAGCGGGAGCTACGAGCAGTACTTC
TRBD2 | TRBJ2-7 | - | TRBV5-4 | CASSLTIGEGRSVEQYF | TGTGCCAGCAGCTTGACCATAGGGGAGGGCCGTAGCGTCGAGCAGTACTTC
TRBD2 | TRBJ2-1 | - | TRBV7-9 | CASSLAPSGKRTTEQFF | TGTGCCAGCAGCTTAGCCCCTAGCGGGAAGAGAACTACTGAGCAGTTCTTC
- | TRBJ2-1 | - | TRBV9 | CASSVAGVYNEQFF | TGTGCCAGCAGCGTAGCGGGAGTTTACAATGAGCAGTTCTTC
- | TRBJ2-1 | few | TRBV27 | CASSSTGSSYNEQFF | TGTGCCAGCAGTTCAACAGGGAGCTCCTACAATGAGCAGTTCTTC
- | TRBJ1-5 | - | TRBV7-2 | CASSLTTVNQPQHF | TGTGCCAGCAGCTTAACAACCGTCAATCAGCCCCAGCATTTT
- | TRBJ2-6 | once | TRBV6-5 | CASGGISGANVLTF | TGTGCCTCCGGAGGGATCTCTGGGGCCAACGTCCTGACTTTC
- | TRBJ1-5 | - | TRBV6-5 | CASSEYQPQHF | TGTGCCAGCAGTGAATATCAGCCCCAGCATTTT
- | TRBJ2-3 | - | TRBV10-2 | CASSAGYITDTQYF | TGCGCCAGCAGTGCAGGCTACATCACAGATACGCAGTATTTT
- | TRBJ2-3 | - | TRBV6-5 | CASSYSRAQMTDTQYF | TGTGCCAGCAGTTACTCGCGCGCACAGATGACAGATACGCAGTATTTT
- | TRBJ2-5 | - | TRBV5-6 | CASSLGVRQETQYF | TGTGCCAGCAGCTTGGGGGTGCGGCAAGAGACCCAGTACTTC
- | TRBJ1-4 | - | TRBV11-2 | CASSLTGSTNEKLFF | TGTGCCAGCAGCCTAACAGGGTCAACTAATGAAAAACTGTTTTTT
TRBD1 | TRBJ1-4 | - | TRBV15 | CAIRAGGPNEKLFF | TGTGCTATAAGAGCAGGGGGCCCTAATGAAAAACTGTTTTTT
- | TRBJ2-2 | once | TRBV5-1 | CASSPEVAGTGELFF | TGCGCCAGCAGCCCCGAGGTAGCAGGGACCGGGGAGCTGTTTTTT
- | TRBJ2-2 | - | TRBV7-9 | CASSRLNTGELFF | TGTGCCAGCAGCCGACTCAACACCGGGGAGCTGTTTTTT
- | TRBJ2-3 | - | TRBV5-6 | CASSRVGFSSSTDTQYF | TGTGCCAGCTCGCGAGTCGGGTTTAGCTCTAGCACAGATACGCAGTATTTT
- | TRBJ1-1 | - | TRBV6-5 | CASSYSTGEAFF | TGTGCCAGCAGTTACAGTACCGGGGAAGCTTTCTTT
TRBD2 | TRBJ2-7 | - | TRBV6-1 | CASSAGTSGYEQYF | TGTGCCAGCAGTGCCGGGACTAGCGGATACGAGCAGTACTTC
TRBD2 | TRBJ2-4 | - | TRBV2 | CASRPGTSGIQYF | TGTGCCAGCAGACCCGGGACTAGCGGCATTCAGTACTTC
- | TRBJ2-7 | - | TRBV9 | CASSLRGARGIYEQYF | TGTGCCAGCAGCTTACGGGGGGCGCGGGGGATCTACGAGCAGTACTTC
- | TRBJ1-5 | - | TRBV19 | CATTSGDSNQPQHF | TGTGCCACCACCTCAGGAGATAGCAATCAGCCCCAGCATTTT
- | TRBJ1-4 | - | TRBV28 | CASSLLGFGEKLFF | TGTGCCAGCAGTTTATTAGGGTTCGGCGAAAAACTGTTTTTT
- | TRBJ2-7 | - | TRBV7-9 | CASSLGTEPYEQYF | TGTGCCAGCAGCTTAGGGACAGAACCCTACGAGCAGTACTTC
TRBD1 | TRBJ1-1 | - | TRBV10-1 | CASSESGTVRNTEAFF | TGCGCCAGCAGTGAGTCTGGGACAGTTCGGAACACTGAAGCTTTCTTT
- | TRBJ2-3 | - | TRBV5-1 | CASRLVPLSSTDTQYF | TGCGCCAGCAGATTGGTCCCGCTATCTAGCACAGATACGCAGTATTTT
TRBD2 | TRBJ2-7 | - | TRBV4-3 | CASTLSEREDEQYF | TGCGCCAGCACCTTAAGCGAGCGGGAGGATGAGCAGTACTTC